One sample yielded the 2 T cell receptor beta chains listed below, sequenced in a study of beta chain features in type 1 diabetes. The isolated RNA, all of it, was reverse transcribed, so expressed TCRB transcripts were what got sequenced. Produced via immunoSEQ multiplex PCR; TCRdb's table is partial and in-frame only. The sample includes about 900,000 clones, roughly 15% of them seen just once. Material for sequencing was naive CD4+ T cells from blood. These receptors originate from a woman under 30 in good health.

This clone was seen a few times. The sample carries other DNA sequences with the same CDR3. The rearrangement links TRBV6-6 to TRBJ2-1; 7 positions match TRBD2. Trimming removed 2 bases from V and 0 bases from J; junction bases left unmatched: 1. CDR1 MNHNY and CDR2 SVGAGI come from the germline V gene (reference sequence). The CDR3 loop spans 15 amino acids. In DNA form, the CDR3 reads TGTGCCAGCAGTTACGGGGGGGGCTCCTACAATGAGCAGTTCTTC. Amino acids: CASSYGGGSYNEQFF.

This clone turned up a few times. The chain has TRBV28 and TRBJ1-2; 7 bases align to TRBD1. The CDR3 covers 15 residues. Germline V gene data show CDR1 as MDHEN and CDR2 as SYDVKM. Germline trimming cut 3 bases from V and 4 bases from J; bases unmatched to any gene: 8. The CDR3 reads CASSFTGAPIYGYTF. The CDR3 region has the DNA TGTGCCAGCAGTTTTACAGGGGCGCCAATCTATGGCTACACCTTC.